This is a list of T cell receptor beta chains from one sample in a study of T cell responses to AZD1222 COVID-19 vaccine. Libraries were prepared by immunoSEQ multiplex PCR; TCRdb keeps only in-frame clonotypes and omits some of them. There are more than 150,000 clones in the sample; 90% to 95% occur only once, and roughly 9.8% lies in the top ten. The sequences come from peripheral blood, collected on day 0 of AZD1222 vaccination. The receptors come from an adult in good health. Each CDR3 is given with its conserved first and last residue. The order of the fields is clone size, D gene, V gene, J gene, CDR3 DNA, CDR3 protein. A D gene is named only where the DNA matches it firmly. The size field is filled for only some rows; it gives once, few, many or a size class.

>-|TRBD2|TRBV5-1|TRBJ2-1
TGCGCCAGCAGCTTGTGGCTAGCGGGAGTGGATGAGCAGTTCTTC
CASSLWLAGVDEQFF
>-|-|TRBV12-3/TRBV12-4|TRBJ1-1
TGTGCCAGCAGCGGGGGGGGAGGTGAAGCTTTCTTT
CASSGGGGEAFF
>-|-|TRBV28|TRBJ1-2
TGTGCCAGCAGGCCTAGCCAACGGCGGAGGGACTATGGCTACACCTTC
CASRPSQRRRDYGYTF
>-|-|TRBV3-1/TRBV3-2|TRBJ1-6
TGTGCCAGCAGCCAAGATTACCGGGACCATAATTCACCCCTCCACTTT
CASSQDYRDHNSPLHF
>-|-|TRBV18|TRBJ1-5
TGTGCCAGCTCACTCGGGCGGGTGGGTTCTGGCAATCAGCCCCAGCATTTT
CASSLGRVGSGNQPQHF
>few|-|TRBV5-1|TRBJ2-7
TGCGCCAGCAGCTTGGCGGGGGCTAGCGGTCCCGAGCAGTACTTC
CASSLAGASGPEQYF
>-|-|TRBV6-5|TRBJ1-1
TGTGCCAGCAGTTACTCGCGGGGAGGGAGAACTGAAGCTTTCTTT
CASSYSRGGRTEAFF
>-|-|TRBV5-6|TRBJ1-1
TGTGCCAGCAGCCTACCTTTGGTGAACACTGAAGCTTTCTTT
CASSLPLVNTEAFF
>-|-|TRBV9|TRBJ1-3
TGTGCCAGCAGCTTACATCCAGCCTACTCTGGAAACACCATATATTTT
CASSLHPAYSGNTIYF
>-|TRBD1|TRBV6-5|TRBJ1-6
TGTGCCAGCAAACAGACAGGGTCAGTCCTCCACTTT
CASKQTGSVLHF
>-|-|TRBV7-3|TRBJ2-1
TGTGCCAGCAGCTGGGTCGGGCAGGGCAACAATGAGCAGTTCTTC
CASSWVGQGNNEQFF
>-|TRBD1|TRBV28|TRBJ1-5
TGTGCCAGCAGTGCACAAACCGGGACAGGGGGCGGTCAGCCCCAGCATTTT
CASSAQTGTGGGQPQHF
>-|TRBD1|TRBV6-5|TRBJ2-5
TGTGCCAGCAGTTACTCTCCTCCGGGACAGGTGACCCAGTACTTC
CASSYSPPGQVTQYF
>-|TRBD1|TRBV7-2|TRBJ2-2
TGTGCCAGCACCGTACAGGGGTATTCCGGGGAGCTGTTTTTT
CASTVQGYSGELFF
>-|-|TRBV9|TRBJ2-2
TGTGCCAGCAGCGTAGTAAGGCGACCGAACACCGGGGAGCTGTTTTTT
CASSVVRRPNTGELFF
>once|-|TRBV7-2|TRBJ1-5
TGTGCCAGCAGCGCAAGGGTTGGCAATCAGCCCCAGCATTTT
CASSARVGNQPQHF
>-|-|TRBV20-1|TRBJ1-6
TGCAGTGCTAGAGGGGGCGGAGCGCACCACTTT
CSARGGGAHHF
>-|-|TRBV24-1|TRBJ1-5
TGTGCCACCGGGGGACATCCGAATAGCAATCAGCCCCAGCATTTT
CATGGHPNSNQPQHF
>-|-|TRBV18|TRBJ1-5
TGTGCCAGCTCACCGGGACAAGTTAATCAGCCCCAGCATTTT
CASSPGQVNQPQHF
>-|TRBD2|TRBV27|TRBJ2-7
TGTGCCAGCAGATCATCCGCGGGAGTGGCCTACGAGCAGTACTTC
CASRSSAGVAYEQYF
>-|TRBD2|TRBV28|TRBJ2-1
TGTGCCAGCAGTCCACCGGGAGGCACAACGTACAATGAGCAGTTCTTC
CASSPPGGTTYNEQFF
>once|TRBD1|TRBV5-1|TRBJ2-7
TGCGCCAGCAGCCCCGGGACAGATACCTACGAGCAGTACTTC
CASSPGTDTYEQYF
>-|-|TRBV3-1/TRBV3-2|TRBJ1-3
TGTGCCAGCAGCCAAGACGAAGGGGCCGAATATTTT
CASSQDEGAEYF
>-|TRBD1|TRBV7-2|TRBJ2-7
TGTGCCAGCAGCTCGACAGGGGTGGGGGAGCAGTACTTC
CASSSTGVGEQYF
>-|-|TRBV5-3|TRBJ2-7
TGTGCCAGAAGCGGGACTACAGGGTACGAGCAGTACTTC
CARSGTTGYEQYF
>-|-|TRBV5-6|TRBJ2-7
TGTGCCAGCAGCCCCGGAAGGGGGGAGCAGTACTTC
CASSPGRGEQYF
>-|-|TRBV4-1|TRBJ1-4
TGCGCCAGCAGCCAATGGGTTAGGACAGTAAATGAAAAACTGTTTTTT
CASSQWVRTVNEKLFF
>-|TRBD2|TRBV24-1|TRBJ2-5
TGTGCCACCAGTGATGGGGCAAGCGGGAGGGCCAGTCGGGAGACCCAGTACTTC
CATSDGASGRASRETQYF
>-|TRBD1|TRBV13|TRBJ2-3
TGTGCCAGCAGCTTAGAGGTGGAGACAGGGCGGGCAGATACGCAGTATTTT
CASSLEVETGRADTQYF
>-|-|TRBV5-1|TRBJ1-2
TGCGCCAGCAGCTTGGATCAGGGTGGCGCTGGCTACACCTTC
CASSLDQGGAGYTF
>-|TRBD2|TRBV5-8|TRBJ2-3
TGTGCCAGCAGCGCGCCCGGGACTAGATTTTTAGATACGCAGTATTTT
CASSAPGTRFLDTQYF
>-|-|TRBV27|TRBJ1-1
TGTGCCAGCAGTCCTCGGATGTTCGTGAACACTGAAGCTTTCTTT
CASSPRMFVNTEAFF
>-|TRBD2|TRBV28|TRBJ2-7
TGTGCCACCTCAGGGACTAGCGGCTACGAGCAGTACTTC
CATSGTSGYEQYF
>-|TRBD1|TRBV5-8|TRBJ1-5
TGTGCCAGCAGCTACGGGACAGGGGCAGATCAGCCCCAGCATTTT
CASSYGTGADQPQHF
>-|-|TRBV6-5|TRBJ1-1
TGTGCCAGCAGTTACACCTGGGTTAACACTGAAGCTTTCTTT
CASSYTWVNTEAFF
>-|TRBD1|TRBV28|TRBJ1-2
TGTGCCAGCAGTTTATGGACAGGGGGGGACTATGGCTACACCTTC
CASSLWTGGDYGYTF
>-|-|TRBV6-5|TRBJ1-2
TGTGCCAGCAGCGGAGACAGGAACTATGGCTACACCTTC
CASSGDRNYGYTF
>-|-|TRBV30|TRBJ1-1
TGTGCCTGGAGTCGGCAGGAGAACACTGAAGCTTTCTTT
CAWSRQENTEAFF
>-|-|TRBV28|TRBJ1-1
TGTGCCAGCAGTTTCCTCCGGGAATTGAACACTGAAGCTTTCTTT
CASSFLRELNTEAFF
>-|-|TRBV5-1|TRBJ2-2
TGCGCCAGCAGCGTGGGACTTGGCGCCGGGGAGCTGTTTTTT
CASSVGLGAGELFF
>-|TRBD1|TRBV7-9|TRBJ1-6
TGTGCCAGCAGCTTAGCGCTAGGGACAGGGCGATGGCGCAATTCACCCCTCCACTTT
CASSLALGTGRWRNSPLHF
>-|-|TRBV19|TRBJ2-3
TGTGCCAGTAGTATGGGCCACGGTCAGGGCACAGATACGCAGTATTTT
CASSMGHGQGTDTQYF
>-|-|TRBV5-1|TRBJ2-1
TGCGCCAGCAGCCAGGACACGAGCTCCTACAATGAGCAGTTCTTC
CASSQDTSSYNEQFF
>-|TRBD2|TRBV6-5|TRBJ2-5
TGTGCCAGCAGTCTAGCGGGAGGGGGGGAGACCCAGTACTTC
CASSLAGGGETQYF
>-|TRBD1|TRBV15|TRBJ1-2
TGTGCCACCAGCAGAGGAGGGGGCGGCGGCTATGGCTACACCTTC
CATSRGGGGGYGYTF
>-|TRBD2|TRBV7-8|TRBJ2-1
TGTGCCAGCAGCCCGCGGACTAGCGGGAGTAGTGAGCAGTTCTTC
CASSPRTSGSSEQFF
>once|TRBD2|TRBV20-1|TRBJ2-1
TGCAGTGGTTTAGCGGGAGCTGGGCAGTTCTTC
CSGLAGAGQFF
>-|TRBD1|TRBV4-3|TRBJ2-5
TGCGCCAGCAGCCAAGACCGGACAGGGCCAGAGACCCAGTACTTC
CASSQDRTGPETQYF
>-|-|TRBV9|TRBJ1-3
TGTGCCAGCAGCGTGGGGATCAACTCTGGAAACACCATATATTTT
CASSVGINSGNTIYF
>few|TRBD1|TRBV29-1|TRBJ1-1
TGCAGCGTGGCGACAGGGGCGGACACTGAAGCTTTCTTT
CSVATGADTEAFF
>-|TRBD1|TRBV24-1|TRBJ1-2
TGTGCCACCAGTGATTTGACCTGGACAGGCTATCGCTACACCTTC
CATSDLTWTGYRYTF
>-|TRBD1|TRBV19|TRBJ1-2
TGTGCCAGTAGTCTGGACAGGGGCTATGGCTACACCTTC
CASSLDRGYGYTF
>-|-|TRBV28|TRBJ2-1
TGTGCCAGCAGCCCCGTCGGGAGTTCCTACAATGAGCAGTTCTTC
CASSPVGSSYNEQFF